This record concerns one T cell receptor (beta chain) sequence. Deletions cut 4 bases from V and 3 bases from J, with 31 bases between. This CDR3 has 21 amino acids. This specimen belongs to a study of blood T cell repertoires in COVID-19. As handled by the study authors: Estimation of nucleated cell counts was performed using reference gene primer amplification. TCRdb keeps only in-frame clones here, not all; method: immunoSEQ multiplex PCR. V, J and clone size reflect that table, while D and trimming were determined from the DNA. Here the sample spans 50,000 to 65,000 clones, over 90% being singletons.

The TCR comes from a man aged 50-60 years with active COVID-19. Material for sequencing was peripheral blood. This chain uses TRBV23-1 with TRBJ2-1; a possible D gene is TRBD1 (5 bases). TRBV23-1 is designated an ORF whose function remains uncertain. This chain's CDR3 is CASSPKGIINFVWSNYNEQFF. CDR3 sequence (DNA): TGCGCCAGCAGTCCAAAGGGGATAATAAACTTTGTATGGTCGAACTACAATGAGCAGTTCTTC.